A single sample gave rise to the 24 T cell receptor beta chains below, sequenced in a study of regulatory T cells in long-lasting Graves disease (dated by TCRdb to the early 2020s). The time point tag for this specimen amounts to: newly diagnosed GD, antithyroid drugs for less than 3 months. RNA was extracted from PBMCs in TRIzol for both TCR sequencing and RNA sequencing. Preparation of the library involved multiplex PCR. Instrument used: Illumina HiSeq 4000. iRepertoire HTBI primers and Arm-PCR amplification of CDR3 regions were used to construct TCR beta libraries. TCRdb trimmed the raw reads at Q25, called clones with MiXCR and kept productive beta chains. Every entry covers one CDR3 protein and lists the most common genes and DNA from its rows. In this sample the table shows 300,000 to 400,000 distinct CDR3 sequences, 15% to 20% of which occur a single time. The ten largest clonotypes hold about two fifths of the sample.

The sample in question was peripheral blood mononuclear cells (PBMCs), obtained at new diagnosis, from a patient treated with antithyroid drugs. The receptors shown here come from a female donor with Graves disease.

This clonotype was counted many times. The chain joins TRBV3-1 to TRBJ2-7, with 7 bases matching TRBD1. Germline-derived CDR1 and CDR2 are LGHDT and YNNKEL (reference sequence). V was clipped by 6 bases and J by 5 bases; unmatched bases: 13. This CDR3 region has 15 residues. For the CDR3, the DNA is TGTGCCAGCAGACCGACGGGACAGCCGCCTAACGAGCAGTACTTC. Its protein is CASRPTGQPPNEQYF.

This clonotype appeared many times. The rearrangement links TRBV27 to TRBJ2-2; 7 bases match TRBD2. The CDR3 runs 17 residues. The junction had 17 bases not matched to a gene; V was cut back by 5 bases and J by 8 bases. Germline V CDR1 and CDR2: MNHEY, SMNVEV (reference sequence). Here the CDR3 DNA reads TGTGCCAGCAGTACCCAAAGACTAGCAGTATCATCGGGGGAGCTGTTTTTT. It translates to CASSTQRLAVSSGELFF.

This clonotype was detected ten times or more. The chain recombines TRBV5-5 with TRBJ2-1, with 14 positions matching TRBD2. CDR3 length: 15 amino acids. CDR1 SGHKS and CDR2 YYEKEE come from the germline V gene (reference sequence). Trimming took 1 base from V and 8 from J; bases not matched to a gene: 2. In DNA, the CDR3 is TGTGCCAGCAGCTTGAGACTAGCGGGAGGGGATGAGCAGTTCTTC. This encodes CASSLRLAGGDEQFF.

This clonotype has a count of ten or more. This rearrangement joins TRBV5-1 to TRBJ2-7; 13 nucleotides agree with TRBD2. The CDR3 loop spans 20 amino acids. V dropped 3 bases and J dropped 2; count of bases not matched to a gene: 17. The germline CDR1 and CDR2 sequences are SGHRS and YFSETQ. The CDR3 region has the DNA TGCGCCAGCAGCTCCCGGGACGGGGAGACTAGCGGGAGGCGGACCTACGAGCAGTACTTC. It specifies CASSSRDGETSGRRTYEQYF.

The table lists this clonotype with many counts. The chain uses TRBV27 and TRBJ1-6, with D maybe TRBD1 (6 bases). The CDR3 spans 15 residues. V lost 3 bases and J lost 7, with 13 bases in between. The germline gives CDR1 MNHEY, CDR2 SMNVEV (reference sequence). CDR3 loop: CASSFAGQRNSPLHF. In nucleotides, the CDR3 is TGTGCCAGCAGTTTTGCCGGACAGAGAAATTCACCCCTCCACTTT.

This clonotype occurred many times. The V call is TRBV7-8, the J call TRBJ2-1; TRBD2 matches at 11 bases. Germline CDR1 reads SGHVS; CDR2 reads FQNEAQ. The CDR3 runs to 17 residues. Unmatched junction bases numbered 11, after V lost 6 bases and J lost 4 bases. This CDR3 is CASRVPLLAGVYNEQFF. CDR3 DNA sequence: TGTGCCAGCAGGGTGCCCTTACTAGCGGGAGTATACAATGAGCAGTTCTTC.

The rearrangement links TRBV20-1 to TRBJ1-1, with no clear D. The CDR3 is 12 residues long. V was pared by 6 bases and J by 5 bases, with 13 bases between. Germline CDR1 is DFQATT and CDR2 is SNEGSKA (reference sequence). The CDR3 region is CSAPDRQTEAFF. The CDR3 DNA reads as TGCAGTGCCCCCGACCGGCAAACTGAAGCTTTCTTT.

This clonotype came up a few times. The CDR3 loop reads CSARPGGGNNQPQHF. The CDR3, as DNA: TGCAGTGCTAGACCAGGGGGAGGAAACAATCAGCCCCAGCATTTT. The chain employs TRBV20-1 and TRBJ1-5; 7 bases line up with TRBD1. Germline CDR1 DFQATT, CDR2 SNEGSKA (reference sequence). This CDR3 has 15 residues. The ends lost 2 bases at V and 3 bases at J; junction bases unmatched: 7.

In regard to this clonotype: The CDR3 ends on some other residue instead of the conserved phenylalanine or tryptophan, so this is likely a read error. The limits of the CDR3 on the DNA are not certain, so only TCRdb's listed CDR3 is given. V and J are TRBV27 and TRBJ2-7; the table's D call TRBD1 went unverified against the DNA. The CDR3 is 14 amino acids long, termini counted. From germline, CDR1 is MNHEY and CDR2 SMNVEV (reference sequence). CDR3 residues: CASSSDGGANEQCL.

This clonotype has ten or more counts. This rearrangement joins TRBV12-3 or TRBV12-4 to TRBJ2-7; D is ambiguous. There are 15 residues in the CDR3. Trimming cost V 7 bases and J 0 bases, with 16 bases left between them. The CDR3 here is CASTRGVPDSYEQYF. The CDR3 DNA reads TGTGCCAGCACACGAGGCGTACCCGACTCCTACGAGCAGTACTTC.

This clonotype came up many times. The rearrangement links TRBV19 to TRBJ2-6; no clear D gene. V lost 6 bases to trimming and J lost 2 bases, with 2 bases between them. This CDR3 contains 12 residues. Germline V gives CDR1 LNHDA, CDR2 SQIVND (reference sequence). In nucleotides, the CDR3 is TGTGCCAGTAGCACTGGGGCCAACGTCCTGACTTTC. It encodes CASSTGANVLTF.

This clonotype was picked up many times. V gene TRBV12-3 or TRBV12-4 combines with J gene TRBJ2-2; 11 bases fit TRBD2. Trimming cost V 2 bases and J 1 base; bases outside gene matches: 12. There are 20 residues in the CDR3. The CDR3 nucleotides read TGTGCCAGCAGTTTACGGGGACTAGCGGATAGACCTCGGAACACCGGGGAGCTGTTTTTT. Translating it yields CASSLRGLADRPRNTGELFF.

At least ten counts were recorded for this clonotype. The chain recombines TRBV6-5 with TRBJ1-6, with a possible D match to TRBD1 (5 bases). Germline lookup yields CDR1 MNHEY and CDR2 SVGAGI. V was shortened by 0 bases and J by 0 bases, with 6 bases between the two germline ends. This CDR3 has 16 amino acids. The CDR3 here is CASSYSRGSYNSPLHF. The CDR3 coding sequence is TGTGCCAGCAGTTACTCGAGGGGCTCCTATAATTCACCCCTCCACTTT.

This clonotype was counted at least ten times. CDR3 in DNA: TGTGCCAGTAGTGGCGCTCTAGCGGGAGGTTACACCGGGGAGCTGTTTTTT. This gives the protein CASSGALAGGYTGELFF. The chain uses TRBV19 and TRBJ2-2; the match to TRBD2 covers 11 bases. This CDR3 comprises 17 residues. The V gene's germline CDR1 is LNHDA and CDR2 SQIVND (reference sequence). V shed 5 bases and J 3 bases; nucleotides not matched to a gene: 8.

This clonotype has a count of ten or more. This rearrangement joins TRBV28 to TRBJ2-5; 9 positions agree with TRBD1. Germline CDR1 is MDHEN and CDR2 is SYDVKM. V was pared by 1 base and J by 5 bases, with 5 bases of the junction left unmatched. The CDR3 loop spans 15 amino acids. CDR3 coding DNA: TGTGCCAGCAGTTTATCCACAGGGGGCCATGAGACCCAGTACTTC. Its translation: CASSLSTGGHETQYF.

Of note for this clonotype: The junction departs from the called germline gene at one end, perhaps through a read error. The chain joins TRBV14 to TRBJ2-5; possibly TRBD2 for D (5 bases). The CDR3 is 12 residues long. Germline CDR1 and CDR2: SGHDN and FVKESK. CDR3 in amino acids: CASNQEGSGQYF. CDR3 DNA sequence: TGTGCCAGCAACCAAGAGGGCTCGGGCCAGTACTTC. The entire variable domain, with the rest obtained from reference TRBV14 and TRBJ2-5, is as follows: EAGVTQFPSHSVIEKGQTVTLRCDPISGHDNLYWYRRVMGKEIKFLLHFVKESKQDESGMPNNRFLAERTGGTYSTLKVQPAELEDSGVYFCASNQEGSGQYFGPGTRLLVL.

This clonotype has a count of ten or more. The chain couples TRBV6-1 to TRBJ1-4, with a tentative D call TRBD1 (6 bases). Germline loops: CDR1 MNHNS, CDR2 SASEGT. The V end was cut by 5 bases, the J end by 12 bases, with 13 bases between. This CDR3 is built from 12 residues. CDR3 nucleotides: TGTGCCAGCAGTCCCGCGGGGGCGGAACTGTTTTTT. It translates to CASSPAGAELFF.

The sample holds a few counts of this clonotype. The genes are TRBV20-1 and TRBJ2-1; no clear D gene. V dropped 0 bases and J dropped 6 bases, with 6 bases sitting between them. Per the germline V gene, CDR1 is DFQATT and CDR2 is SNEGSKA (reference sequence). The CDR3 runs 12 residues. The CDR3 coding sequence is TGCAGTGCTAGAGAGGACGTCAATGAGCAGTTCTTC. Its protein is CSAREDVNEQFF.

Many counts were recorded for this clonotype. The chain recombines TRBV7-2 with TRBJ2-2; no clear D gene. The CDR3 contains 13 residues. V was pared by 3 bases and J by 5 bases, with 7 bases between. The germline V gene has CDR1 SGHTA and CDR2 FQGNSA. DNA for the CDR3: TGTGCCAGCAGCTTCCCACTTACCGGGGAGCTGTTTTTT. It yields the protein CASSFPLTGELFF.

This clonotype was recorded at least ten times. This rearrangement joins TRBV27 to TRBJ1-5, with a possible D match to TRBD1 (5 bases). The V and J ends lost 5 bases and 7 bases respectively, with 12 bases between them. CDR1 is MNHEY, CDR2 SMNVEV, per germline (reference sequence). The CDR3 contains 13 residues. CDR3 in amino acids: CASSPTGGQPQHF. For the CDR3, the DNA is TGTGCCAGCAGTCCCACAGGAGGGCAGCCCCAGCATTTT.

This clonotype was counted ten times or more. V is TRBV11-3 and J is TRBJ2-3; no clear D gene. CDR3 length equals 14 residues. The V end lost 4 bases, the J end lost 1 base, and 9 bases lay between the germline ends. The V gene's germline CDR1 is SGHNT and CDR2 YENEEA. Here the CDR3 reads CASSSDRGTDTQYF. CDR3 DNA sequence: TGTGCCAGCAGCTCCGACCGGGGCACAGATACGCAGTATTTT.

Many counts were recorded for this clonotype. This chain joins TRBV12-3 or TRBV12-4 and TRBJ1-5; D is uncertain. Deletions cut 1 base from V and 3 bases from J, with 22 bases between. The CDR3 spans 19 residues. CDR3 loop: CASSLVLGPPGPINQPQHF. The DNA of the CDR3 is TGTGCCAGCAGTTTAGTATTAGGTCCCCCCGGCCCCATCAATCAGCCCCAGCATTTT.

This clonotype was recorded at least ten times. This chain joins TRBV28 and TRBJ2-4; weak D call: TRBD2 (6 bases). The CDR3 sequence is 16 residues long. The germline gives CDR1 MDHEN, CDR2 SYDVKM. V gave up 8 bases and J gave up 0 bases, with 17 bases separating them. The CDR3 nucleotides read TGTGCCAGCGGTCCAGGAGGGGCCATAGCCAAAAACATTCAGTACTTC. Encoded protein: CASGPGGAIAKNIQYF.

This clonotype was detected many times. CDR3 bases: TGTGCCAGCCAACTAGCGGGAGGCCAAGAGACCCAGTACTTC. Translating gives CASQLAGGQETQYF. The V gene is TRBV28, the J gene TRBJ2-5; 12 nucleotides agree with TRBD2. This CDR3 comprises 14 residues. Germline V gives CDR1 MDHEN, CDR2 SYDVKM. Losses at the gene ends were 8 bases for V and 1 base for J; bases not matched to a gene: 2.